This TCR beta chain appears in the sequencing data of a study of cytomegalovirus exposure and HLA in healthy donors. Study-level points and caveats: A reported reduction in N-insertions relative to the 666-donor mean was seen in an Asian-associated ancestry cluster in a later analysis. Researchers counted some 150 TCR beta chains as cytomegalovirus-associated. HLA-A and HLA-B allele assignments for most subjects were reportedly predicted accurately using TCR beta sequences.

To note about this clone: The antigen is not known.

In the PCR, 60 Vbeta and 13 Jbeta primers were used. Measured with immunoSEQ multiplex PCR; TCRdb has only the in-frame clones, and not every one. The profile covers more than 130,000 clones, with roughly 73% appearing a single time and around 14% taken by the ten largest. Sequenced input: PBMCs. This receptor was taken from a human donor in good health.

DNA for the CDR3: TGTGCCAGCAGCCCAGTGGATACGCAGTATTTT. This encodes CASSPVDTQYF. V and J are TRBV11-2 and TRBJ2-3; no definite D call. With 5 bases removed from V and 6 bases from J, the gap between germline ends came to 6 bases. The CDR3 runs to 11 residues. From germline, CDR1 is SGHAT and CDR2 FQNNGV.